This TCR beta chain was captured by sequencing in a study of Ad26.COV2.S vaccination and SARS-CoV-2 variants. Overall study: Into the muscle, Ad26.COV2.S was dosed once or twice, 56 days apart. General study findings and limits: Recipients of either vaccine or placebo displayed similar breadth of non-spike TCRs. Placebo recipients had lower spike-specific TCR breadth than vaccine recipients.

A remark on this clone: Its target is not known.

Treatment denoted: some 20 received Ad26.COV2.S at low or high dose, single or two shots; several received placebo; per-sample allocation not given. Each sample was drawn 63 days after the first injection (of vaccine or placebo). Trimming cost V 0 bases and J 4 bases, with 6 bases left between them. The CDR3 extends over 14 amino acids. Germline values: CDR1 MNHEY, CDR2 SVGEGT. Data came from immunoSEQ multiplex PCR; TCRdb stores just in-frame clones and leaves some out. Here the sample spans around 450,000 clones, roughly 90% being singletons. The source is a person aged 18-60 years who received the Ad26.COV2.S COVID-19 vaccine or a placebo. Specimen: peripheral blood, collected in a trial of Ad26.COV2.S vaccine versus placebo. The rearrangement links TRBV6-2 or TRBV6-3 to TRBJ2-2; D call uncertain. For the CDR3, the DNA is TGTGCCAGCAGTTACTCAAGGGTCACCGGGGAGCTGTTTTTT. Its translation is CASSYSRVTGELFF.